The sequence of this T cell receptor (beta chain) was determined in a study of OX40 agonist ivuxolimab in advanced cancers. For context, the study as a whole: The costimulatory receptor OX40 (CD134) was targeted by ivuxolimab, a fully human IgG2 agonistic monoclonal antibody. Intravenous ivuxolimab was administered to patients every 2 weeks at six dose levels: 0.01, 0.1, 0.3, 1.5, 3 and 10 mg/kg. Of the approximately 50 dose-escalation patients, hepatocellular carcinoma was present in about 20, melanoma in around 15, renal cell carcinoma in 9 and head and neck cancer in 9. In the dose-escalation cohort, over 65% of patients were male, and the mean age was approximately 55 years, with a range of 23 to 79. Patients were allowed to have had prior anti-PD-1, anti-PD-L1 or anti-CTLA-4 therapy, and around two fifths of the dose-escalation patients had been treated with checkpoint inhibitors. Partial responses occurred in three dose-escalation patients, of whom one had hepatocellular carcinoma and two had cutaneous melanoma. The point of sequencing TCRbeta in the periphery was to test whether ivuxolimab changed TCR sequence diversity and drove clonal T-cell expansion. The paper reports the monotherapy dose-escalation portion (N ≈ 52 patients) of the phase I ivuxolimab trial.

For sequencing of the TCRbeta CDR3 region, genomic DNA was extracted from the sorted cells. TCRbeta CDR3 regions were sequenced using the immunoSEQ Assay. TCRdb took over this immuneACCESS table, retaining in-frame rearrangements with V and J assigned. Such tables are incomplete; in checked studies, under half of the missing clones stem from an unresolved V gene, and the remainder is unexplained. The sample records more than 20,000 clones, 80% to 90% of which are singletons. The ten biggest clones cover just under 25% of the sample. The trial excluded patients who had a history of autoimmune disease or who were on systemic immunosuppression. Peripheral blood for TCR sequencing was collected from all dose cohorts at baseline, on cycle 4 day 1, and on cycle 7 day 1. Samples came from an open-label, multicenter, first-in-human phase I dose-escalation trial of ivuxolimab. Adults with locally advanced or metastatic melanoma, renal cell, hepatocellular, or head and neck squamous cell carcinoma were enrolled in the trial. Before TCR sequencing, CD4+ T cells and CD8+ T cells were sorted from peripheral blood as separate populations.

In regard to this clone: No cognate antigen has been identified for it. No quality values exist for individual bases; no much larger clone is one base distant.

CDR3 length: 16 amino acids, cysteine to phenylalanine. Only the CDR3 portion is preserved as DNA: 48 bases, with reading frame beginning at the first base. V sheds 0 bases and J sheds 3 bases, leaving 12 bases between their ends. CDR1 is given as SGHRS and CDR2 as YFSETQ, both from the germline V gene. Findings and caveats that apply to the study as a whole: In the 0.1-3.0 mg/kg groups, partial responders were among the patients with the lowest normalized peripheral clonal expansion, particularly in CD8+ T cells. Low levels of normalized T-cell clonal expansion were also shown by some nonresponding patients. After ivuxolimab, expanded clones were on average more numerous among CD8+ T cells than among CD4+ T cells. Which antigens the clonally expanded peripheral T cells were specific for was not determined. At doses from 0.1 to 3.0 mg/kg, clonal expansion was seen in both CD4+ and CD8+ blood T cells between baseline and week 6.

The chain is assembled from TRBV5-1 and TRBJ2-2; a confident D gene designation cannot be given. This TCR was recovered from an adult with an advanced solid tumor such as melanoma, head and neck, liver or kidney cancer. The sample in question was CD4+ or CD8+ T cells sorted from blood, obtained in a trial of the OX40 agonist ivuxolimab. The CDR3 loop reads CASSLDREAYTGELFF. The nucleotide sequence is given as TGCGCCAGCAGCTTGGATCGTGAAGCTTACACCGGGGAGCTGTTTTTT.